The 32 T cell receptor beta chains reported below all come from one sample, sequenced in a study of CD8+CD57+ T cells in acquired aplastic anemia. Genomic DNA provided the template from which TCR beta VDJ and CDR3 profiles were obtained. TCRdb re-called the reads with MiXCR, one entry per CDR3 protein. Here the sample spans around 200,000 distinct CDR3 sequences, 61% being singletons. Sample: sorted CD4+, CD8+, or CD8+CD57+ T cells (not recorded which) from PBMCs. Source of these receptors: a human donor in good health.

CDR3 loop: CAISCNGDSSYEQYF. In DNA form, the CDR3 reads TGTGCCATCAGTTGTAATGGGGATAGCTCCTACGAGCAGTACTTC. The rearrangement links TRBV10-3 to TRBJ2-7; D is undetermined. The germline V and J ends were trimmed by 5 bases and 0 bases, with 14 bases remaining between them. Germline CDR1 is ENHRY and CDR2 is SYGVKD. This CDR3 is 15 amino acids long.

This clonotype appeared a few times. The rearrangement links TRBV25-1 to TRBJ2-7; 10 nucleotides match TRBD1. The CDR3 totals 15 residues. The J segment lost 4 bases and the V segment lost 3 bases, leaving 6 bases of the junction unmatched. The germline gives CDR1 MGHDK, CDR2 SYGVNS. The DNA of the CDR3 is TGTGCCAGCAGTGATAGACAGGGGGCGGCATACGAGCAGTACTTC. It specifies CASSDRQGAAYEQYF.

This clonotype has just one count. V usage is TRBV9 and J usage is TRBJ2-3, with TRBD2 matching 7 bases. After removal of 3 bases from V and 0 bases from J, the junction contained 4 bases not matched to a gene. The CDR3 runs 15 residues. Germline lookup yields CDR1 SGDLS and CDR2 YYNGEE. Written as DNA, the CDR3 is TGTGCCAGCAGCGCCGAGCGGGGCAGCACAGATACGCAGTATTTT. Its protein is CASSAERGSTDTQYF.

This sequence joins TRBV27 and TRBJ1-2; weak D call: TRBD1 (5 bases). The CDR3 consists of 14 residues. Germline CDR1 is MNHEY and CDR2 is SMNVEV (reference sequence). V lost 2 bases to trimming and J lost 4 bases, with 11 bases between them. The CDR3 protein is CASSLLGRGYGYTF. The CDR3 DNA follows: TGTGCCAGCAGTTTACTGGGGCGGGGCTATGGCTACACCTTC.

This sequence joins TRBV7-8 and TRBJ1-6; D possibly corresponds to TRBD1 (6 bases). Germline V CDR1 and CDR2: SGHVS, FQNEAQ. Trimming took off 1 base at V and 2 bases at J, with 9 bases between the two ends. The CDR3 runs to 16 residues. CDR3 region: CASSLEGGPYNSPLHF. CDR3 nucleotide sequence: TGTGCCAGCAGCTTAGAGGGGGGCCCCTATAATTCACCCCTCCACTTT.

Ten or more counts support this clonotype. The chain carries TRBV7-6 and TRBJ2-2; D may be TRBD2 (5 bases). There are 16 residues in the CDR3. Germline-derived CDR1 and CDR2 are SGHVS and FNYEAQ. The ends were cut back, 9 bases at V and 3 bases at J, with 20 bases in the middle. DNA for the CDR3: TGTGCCAGTGAAATTTCTCCGGGATTAGACACCGGGGAGCTGTTTTTT. Its translation: CASEISPGLDTGELFF. Using reference TRBV7-6 and TRBJ2-2 for the parts outside the CDR3, the full variable domain is GAGVSQSPRYKVTKRGQDVALRCDPISGHVSLYWYRQALGQGPEFLTYFNYEAQQDKSGLPNDRFSAERPEGSISTLTIQRTEQRDSAMYRCASEISPGLDTGELFFGEGSRLTVL.

This clonotype has a handful of counts. The chain recombines TRBV7-6 with TRBJ1-2; no reliable D call. The CDR3 has 13 amino acids. Germline V gene sequence: CDR1 SGHVS, CDR2 FNYEAQ. V was trimmed by 5 bases and J by 6 bases, leaving 13 bases between them. CDR3 bases: TGTGCCAGCAGCCAACCCCTACGGAATGGCTACACCTTC. Protein: CASSQPLRNGYTF.

The chain carries TRBV19 and TRBJ1-1, with 7 bases lining up with TRBD1. V dropped 6 bases and J dropped 7; count of bases not matched to a gene: 8. Per germline, CDR1 LNHDA and CDR2 SQIVND (reference sequence). CDR3 size: 13 residues. For the CDR3, the DNA is TGTGCCAGTAGGGGTACAGGGGTGATTGAAGCTTTCTTT. Encoded protein: CASRGTGVIEAFF.

The chain joins TRBV6-6 to TRBJ2-1, with D perhaps assigned TRBD1 or TRBD2 (5 bases each). CDR3 length: 14 residues. Trimming took 5 bases from V and 7 from J, leaving 15 bases between them. Germline CDR1 MNHNY, CDR2 SVGAGI (reference sequence). The CDR3 loop is CASSEAGGRNEQFF. The CDR3 nucleotides are TGTGCCAGCAGTGAAGCTGGGGGTAGAAATGAGCAGTTCTTC.

The V and J genes are TRBV5-1 and TRBJ2-2; TRBD2 might be the D (5 bases). V lost 2 bases to trimming and J lost 0 bases, with 8 bases between them. The V gene's germline CDR1 is SGHRS and CDR2 YFSETQ. The CDR3 spans 15 residues. The CDR3 region is CASSLATTNTGELFF. CDR3 sequence (DNA): TGCGCCAGCAGCTTAGCGACTACGAACACCGGGGAGCTGTTTTTT.

Details on this clonotype: A much bigger clone sits one base away, suggesting this may be a read error. The chain employs TRBV6-1 and TRBJ2-5; TRBD2 is a possible D gene (5 bases). Germline V gene data show CDR1 as MNHNS and CDR2 as SASEGT. The CDR3 runs to 11 residues. CDR3 nucleotide sequence: TGTGCCAGCAGTCTAGAGGCCGGGATTTCATTC. This sequence encodes CASSLEAGISF.

V gene TRBV28 combines with J gene TRBJ2-3; the match to TRBD1 covers 7 bases. Germline CDR1 and CDR2: MDHEN and SYDVKM. The trim removed 5 bases at V and 1 base at J, leaving 9 bases unmatched. The length of the CDR3 is 16 residues. In DNA, the CDR3 is TGTGCCAGCAGTCCCAACACAGGGGAAGGCACAGATACGCAGTATTTT. This gives the protein CASSPNTGEGTDTQYF.

The chain joins TRBV2 to TRBJ1-3; D remains unclear. Germline loops: CDR1 SNHLY, CDR2 FYNNEI. The V end was cut by 3 bases, the J end by 4 bases, with 10 bases between. The CDR3 runs 14 residues. The CDR3 loop reads CASSDQGPGNTIYF. The DNA of the CDR3 is TGTGCCAGCAGTGATCAAGGGCCCGGAAACACCATATATTTT.

This clonotype was detected only a few times. The genes are TRBV7-2 and TRBJ2-7, with 11 bases matching TRBD2. V gave up 4 bases and J gave up 2 bases; unmatched junction bases: 19. CDR3 length equals 20 residues. Germline CDR1 and CDR2: SGHTA and FQGNSA. The CDR3 sequence is CASSSTPAVAGGPFPYEQYF. The CDR3, as DNA: TGTGCCAGCAGCTCGACCCCCGCGGTAGCGGGAGGGCCCTTCCCCTACGAGCAGTACTTC.

J is TRBJ1-2 and V is TRBV25-1; D is perhaps TRBD1 (6 bases). Germline CDR1 and CDR2: MGHDK and SYGVNS. V lost 5 bases and J 5 bases, leaving 18 bases between the germline ends. This CDR3 is built from 15 residues. The CDR3 DNA reads TGTGCCAGCAGTCCCCGGGGGGGCGCGGAGTATGGCTACACCTTC. Protein sequence: CASSPRGGAEYGYTF.

V gene TRBV7-3 combines with J gene TRBJ2-3, with D tentatively TRBD2 (6 bases). The CDR3 totals 15 residues. V lost 2 bases and J 0 bases, leaving 9 bases between the germline ends. The V gene's germline CDR1 is SGHTA and CDR2 FQGTGA. The CDR3 DNA is TGTGCCAGCAGCTTAGGTGGGACTAGCACAGATACGCAGTATTTT. This sequence encodes CASSLGGTSTDTQYF.

This chain joins TRBV2 and TRBJ2-5; D gene ambiguous. Trimming left V 6 bases short and J 5 bases short, with 13 bases between. CDR3 size: 13 residues. Germline V gene data show CDR1 as SNHLY and CDR2 as FYNNEI. This CDR3 reads CASSRSKPETQYF. In DNA form, the CDR3 reads TGTGCCAGCAGCCGATCTAAGCCCGAGACCCAGTACTTC.

The CDR3 sequence is CASSEASTEAFF. DNA of the CDR3: TGTGCCAGCAGCGAGGCCAGCACTGAAGCTTTCTTT. The genes are TRBV9 and TRBJ1-1; no clear D. V gave up 3 bases and J gave up 4 bases, with 7 bases separating them. The V gene's germline CDR1 is SGDLS and CDR2 YYNGEE. The CDR3 is 12 residues long.

V is TRBV15 and J is TRBJ2-7; D is ambiguous. V lost 0 bases and J 9 bases, leaving 15 bases between the germline ends. CDR3 size: 14 residues. The germline gives CDR1 LNHNV, CDR2 YYDKDF (reference sequence). The CDR3 DNA reads as TGTGCCACCAGCAGAGATTTAGGGCAGGACGGGCAGTACTTC. This codes for CATSRDLGQDGQYF.

This chain joins TRBV2 and TRBJ1-2; 9 bases agree with TRBD1. The length of the CDR3 is 12 residues. V shed 7 bases, J shed 8 bases, and the junction held 5 bases outside the gene matches. CDR1 and CDR2 (germline): SNHLY, FYNNEI. In DNA, the CDR3 is TGTGCCAGCAAGGGACAGGGTGACGGCTACACCTTC. It is translated as CASKGQGDGYTF.

The V and J genes are TRBV7-9 and TRBJ2-3; 9 positions agree with TRBD2. The CDR3 is made up of 15 amino acids. Unmatched junction bases numbered 3, after V lost 0 bases and J lost 5 bases. The germline V gene encodes CDR1 SEHNR and CDR2 FQNEAQ (reference sequence). CDR3 nucleotide sequence: TGTGCCAGCAGCTTAGCAGCGGGGGGCCAAGATACGCAGTATTTT. Protein: CASSLAAGGQDTQYF.

The chain has TRBV25-1 and TRBJ2-3, with a tentative D call TRBD2 (7 bases). There are 13 residues in the CDR3. The germline V gene encodes CDR1 MGHDK and CDR2 SYGVNS. Trimming cost V 7 bases and J 5 bases, with 13 bases left between them. The CDR3 loop reads CASTRGAGDTQYF. Written as DNA, the CDR3 is TGTGCCAGCACTCGGGGGGCTGGAGATACGCAGTATTTT.

This clonotype was recorded once. This chain uses TRBV20-1 with TRBJ1-1; D is unclear. From germline, CDR1 is DFQATT and CDR2 SNEGSKA (reference sequence). V lost 0 bases to trimming and J lost 6 bases, with 5 bases between them. The CDR3 sequence is 11 residues long. CDR3 amino acids: CSARDPAEAFF. CDR3 sequence (DNA): TGCAGTGCTAGAGATCCCGCTGAAGCTTTCTTT.

The J gene is TRBJ2-2, the V gene TRBV7-2, with a possible D match to TRBD1 (5 bases). From germline, CDR1 is SGHTA and CDR2 FQGNSA. V lost 5 bases to trimming and J lost 1 base, with 8 bases between them. This CDR3 comprises 14 residues. Here the CDR3 reads CASSHGQNTGELFF. CDR3 nucleotide sequence: TGTGCCAGCAGCCATGGACAGAACACCGGGGAGCTGTTTTTT.

This clonotype was seen more than once but under ten times. The chain has TRBV15 and TRBJ2-7; 7 nucleotides line up with TRBD1. V dropped 3 bases and J dropped 5; count of bases not matched to a gene: 10. Germline V gene data show CDR1 as LNHNV and CDR2 as YYDKDF (reference sequence). CDR3 length equals 15 residues. CDR3 sequence reads: CATSRPGQRIHEQYF. The DNA for the CDR3 is TGTGCCACCAGCAGGCCGGGACAGAGGATCCACGAGCAGTACTTC.

The chain uses TRBV25-1 and TRBJ1-2; 9 nucleotides match TRBD1. Germline CDR1 reads MGHDK; CDR2 reads SYGVNS. The CDR3 loop spans 12 amino acids. Trimming took 8 bases from V and 5 from J; bases not matched to a gene: 3. The CDR3: CASVGTGYGYTF. As DNA, the CDR3 is TGTGCCAGCGTCGGGACAGGGTATGGCTACACCTTC.

This clonotype was seen at least ten times. The chain links TRBV11-2 to TRBJ1-1, with D uncertain. The V gene lost 1 base and the J gene lost 8 bases, with 14 bases spanning the gap. CDR1 SGHAT and CDR2 FQNNGV come from the germline V gene. The CDR3 loop spans 14 amino acids. CDR3 loop: CASSLVSGSGEAFF. CDR3 nucleotides: TGTGCCAGCAGCTTAGTCTCCGGGTCGGGCGAAGCTTTCTTT. The full variable domain, completed using reference TRBV11-2 and TRBJ1-1, is EAGVAQSPRYKIIEKRQSVAFWCNPISGHATLYWYQQILGQGPKLLIQFQNNGVVDDSQLPKDRFSAERLKGVDSTLKIQPAKLEDSAVYLCASSLVSGSGEAFFGQGTRLTVV.

The chain links TRBV4-2 to TRBJ1-6; D not resolved. Germline CDR1 and CDR2: LGHNA and YNFKEQ. V gave up 2 bases and J gave up 5 bases, with 10 bases separating them. The CDR3 covers 15 residues. CDR3 region: CASSQFRQDNSPLHF. CDR3 nucleotide sequence: TGTGCCAGCAGCCAATTCCGGCAGGATAATTCACCCCTCCACTTT.

This clonotype came up once. V gene TRBV20-1 combines with J gene TRBJ2-7, with TRBD2 matching 7 bases. The CDR3 has 15 amino acids. The germline V gene encodes CDR1 DFQATT and CDR2 SNEGSKA (reference sequence). J gave up 4 bases and V 6 bases, and 15 bases lay outside the gene matches. The CDR3 sequence is CSASSPGGSGYEQYF. Written as DNA, the CDR3 is TGCAGTGCCAGCAGCCCCGGCGGGAGTGGGTACGAGCAGTACTTC.

In regard to this clonotype: A clone one base away is much larger, so this may be a read error. This chain links TRBV6-5 with TRBJ1-2, with D tentatively TRBD1 (6 bases). This CDR3 has 13 amino acids. CDR1 is MNHEY, CDR2 SVGAGI, per germline. This CDR3 is CASSATGSGGHTF. In DNA, the CDR3 is TGTGCCAGCAGTGCTACAGGGTCCGGTGGCCACACCTTC.

The V call is TRBV6-6, the J call TRBJ2-7; D assignment may be TRBD1 or TRBD2 (6 bases each). With 5 bases removed from V and 5 bases from J, the gap between germline ends came to 16 bases. CDR1 MNHNY and CDR2 SVGAGI come from the germline V gene (reference sequence). The length of the CDR3 is 14 residues. The CDR3 DNA sequence: TGTGCCAGCAGTGGAGACAGGCGGGGCAACGAGCAGTACTTC. This translates into CASSGDRRGNEQYF.

The genes are TRBV11-2 and TRBJ2-7; D call uncertain. Looked up from germline, CDR1 is SGHAT and CDR2 is FQNNGV. The length of the CDR3 is 14 residues. V dropped 3 bases and J dropped 4 bases, with 13 bases sitting between them. For the CDR3, the DNA is TGTGCCAGCAGCTTGAACAGCGCGGTTTACGAGCAGTACTTC. As protein: CASSLNSAVYEQYF.